What follows is one T cell receptor (beta chain) and its context. Trimming at V came to 4 bases and at J to 1 base, leaving 10 bases not matched to a gene. Per germline, CDR1 SGHVS and CDR2 FQNEAQ. This CDR3 has 17 residues. Profiling relied on immunoSEQ multiplex PCR, and the TCRdb table lists in-frame clones only, not all of them. The sample gives 300,000 to 400,000 clones, 88% of which show up once; around 1.2% is in the top ten. This sample is part of a study of blood T cell repertoires in COVID-19. What was sequenced was PBMCs or T cells enriched from blood (not recorded which). V gene TRBV7-8 combines with J gene TRBJ2-5, with 9 nucleotides matching TRBD2. This sequence originates from a woman younger than 30 who had recovered from COVID-19. The CDR3 coding sequence is TGTGCCAGCAGCTCCCTACGTAGCGGGGGCCGCCAAGAGACCCAGTACTTC. Its translation: CASSSLRSGGRQETQYF.